This T cell receptor beta chain is from a study of blood T cell repertoires in COVID-19 (TCRdb year 2020). For context, the study as a whole: Collaborator samples came from the United States, Italy and Spain and covered acute and convalescent phases of COVID-19. The samples were drawn from two sources: the first 160 participants of the ongoing ImmuneRACE study, and 1,000 to 1,500 subjects contributed by 6 global collaborators. Nearly every sample came with metadata listing a de-identified subject ID, COVID-19 status, age in years and sex. The repertoires were released in a freely available public database meant as a resource for research on the immune response to SARS-CoV-2. Where available, HLA class I and class II types were obtained from metadata supplied by the sample provider rather than from assay-based typing. Subjects who had been exposed to COVID-19, were actively infected with it, or had recovered from it provided the deeply sampled blood TCRbeta repertoires that made up the dataset. The prospective study material was composed of cDNA or gDNA derived from T cells, B-cell-depleted T cells, or PBMCs.

As to this clone: The clone's antigen remains unknown. The input lacks base qualities; no much larger clone sits a single base away.

What the work shows at the level of the full study, not this receptor alone: Clinical and demographic metadata were provided uncurated, with the amount varying by source and participant.

The collaborating institutions used their own protocols to collect whole blood in K2EDTA tubes. For TCRbeta analysis, collaborators shipped samples as frozen whole blood, isolated PBMCs, or DNA extracted from either of those sample types. The immunoSEQ Assay, a bias-controlled multiplex PCR, was used to amplify TCRbeta CDR3 regions from genomic DNA. On the authors' methods: Nucleated cell counts per sample were estimated from amplification of reference gene primers within the assay. To quantify the absolute abundance of each unique TCRbeta CDR3 rearrangement, sequence reads were collapsed and filtered. Productive Simpson clonality was computed per sample as the square root of Simpson's diversity index over productive rearrangements. TCRdb retrieved this table from immuneACCESS and kept in-frame rearrangements only. Not all clones are present; in checked studies, unresolved V genes account for under half, and no reason is known for the remainder. The V and J calls and clone size are taken from that table; D and trimming were inferred from the DNA. This sample comprises roughly 110,000 clones, 80% to 85% of them detected only once. Roughly 7.9% of the sample goes to the ten largest clones.

The sequencing input was peripheral blood. This clonotype was sampled from a man aged 65-85 years with acute or convalescent COVID-19.

The CDR3 amino acid sequence is: CASSEQTGGFGQPQHF. DNA sequence: TGTGCCAGCAGCGAACAGACAGGGGGTTTTGGTCAGCCCCAGCATTTT. Rearrangement joined TRBV2 to TRBJ1-5; a stretch of 9 junction bases matches TRBD1. Inclusive of the bounding cysteine and phenylalanine, the CDR3 is 16 residues long. Of the read, only the CDR3 DNA is kept; its 48 bases are in frame from base 1. The germline V gene gives CDR1 as SNHLY and CDR2 as FYNNEI. Germline trimming: 6 bases from V, 6 bases from J; junction bases outside gene matches: 12.